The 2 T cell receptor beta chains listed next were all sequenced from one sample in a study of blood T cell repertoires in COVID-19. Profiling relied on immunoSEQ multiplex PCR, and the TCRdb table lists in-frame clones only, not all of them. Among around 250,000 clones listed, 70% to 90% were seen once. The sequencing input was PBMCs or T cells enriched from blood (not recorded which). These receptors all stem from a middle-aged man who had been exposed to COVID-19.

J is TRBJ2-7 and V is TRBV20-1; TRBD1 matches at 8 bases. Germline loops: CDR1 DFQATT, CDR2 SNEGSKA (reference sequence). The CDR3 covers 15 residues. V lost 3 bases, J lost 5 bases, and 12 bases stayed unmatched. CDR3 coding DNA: TGCAGTGCTAGTCACCTGGACAGGGTAGCCCACGAGCAGTACTTC. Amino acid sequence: CSASHLDRVAHEQYF.

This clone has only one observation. The CDR3 coding sequence is TGTGCCAGCAGTGAACAGATAAACACTGAAGCTTTCTTT. It codes for CASSEQINTEAFF. The gene calls are TRBV6-4 and TRBJ1-1; no reliable D call. Trimming removed 3 bases at V and 2 bases at J, with 7 bases between. The CDR3 contains 13 residues. The germline gives CDR1 MRHNA, CDR2 SNTAGT.